Listed below are T cell receptor beta chains from one sample, sequenced in a study of T-cell reconstitution after alpha-beta-depleted transplantation in children. In TCRdb, the PCR reads were re-called with MiXCR into one record per CDR3 protein. The sample has just over 950,000 distinct CDR3 sequences, roughly 31% seen once. The input for sequencing was PBMCs, mostly from graft donor cells, taken 360 days after TCRalphabeta/CD19-depleted stem cell transplant. The receptors here all came from a boy under two years old who had a stem cell transplant for SCID, so the T cells may come from the graft donor. Each CDR3 is given with its conserved first and last residue. A D gene is named only where the DNA matches it firmly. Part of the rows lack a size; the others show once, few, many or a class for expanded clones.

J gene | D gene | clone size | V gene | CDR3 protein | CDR3 DNA
TRBJ2-5 | NA | NA | TRBV5-1 | CASSLNGGGETQYF | TGCGCCAGCAGCTTGAATGGGGGCGGGGAGACCCAGTACTTC
TRBJ2-7 | TRBD1 | NA | TRBV5-5 | CASSLYGQGIYEQYF | TGTGCCAGCAGCTTGTACGGACAGGGGATTTACGAGCAGTACTTC
TRBJ2-7 | NA | few | TRBV24-1 | CATSDPVGEQYF | TGTGCCACCAGTGACCCCGTAGGGGAGCAGTACTTC
TRBJ2-1 | NA | few | TRBV15 | CATSRDAAFHNEQFF | TGTGCCACCAGCAGAGATGCCGCGTTCCACAATGAGCAGTTCTTC
TRBJ2-4 | NA | NA | TRBV12-3/TRBV12-4 | CASSFAAAEWIQYF | TGTGCCAGCAGTTTTGCGGCAGCCGAATGGATTCAGTACTTC
TRBJ1-1 | NA | NA | TRBV27 | CASQIREVNTEAFF | TGTGCCAGTCAAATCAGGGAGGTGAACACTGAAGCTTTCTTT
TRBJ1-4 | TRBD1 | NA | TRBV5-1 | CASSPDRGRGEKLFF | TGCGCCAGCAGCCCGGACAGGGGGCGAGGTGAAAAACTGTTTTTT
TRBJ1-2 | NA | NA | TRBV29-1 | CSVASTQLYGYTF | TGCAGCGTTGCCTCCACTCAGCTCTATGGCTACACCTTC
TRBJ1-1 | NA | few | TRBV29-1 | CSVKHRNTEAFF | TGCAGCGTCAAACATCGGAACACTGAAGCTTTCTTT
TRBJ2-3 | NA | many | TRBV4-1 | CASSQGARSTDTQYF | TGCGCCAGCAGCCAGGGCGCCCGATCCACAGATACGCAGTATTTT
TRBJ2-7 | TRBD2 | NA | TRBV12-3/TRBV12-4 | CASGPRGGPGYEQYF | TGTGCCAGCGGCCCACGGGGGGGACCGGGTTACGAGCAGTACTTC
TRBJ2-2 | TRBD1 | few | TRBV28 | CASSPGGIGELFF | TGTGCCAGCAGCCCAGGGGGAATCGGGGAGCTGTTTTTT
TRBJ1-5 | NA | few | TRBV6-2/TRBV6-3 | CASSYRADQPQHF | TGTGCCAGCAGTTACCGGGCCGATCAGCCCCAGCATTTT
TRBJ1-1 | NA | NA | TRBV9 | CASSVATKVTEAFF | TGTGCCAGCAGCGTAGCAACGAAAGTTACTGAAGCTTTCTTT
TRBJ2-7 | TRBD1 | NA | TRBV6-1 | CASSQLQGAREQYF | TGTGCCAGCAGTCAACTACAGGGGGCCCGCGAGCAGTACTTC
TRBJ2-3 | NA | NA | TRBV5-1 | CASSVSGSSADTQYF | TGCGCCAGCAGCGTGTCGGGATCCTCGGCAGATACGCAGTATTTT
TRBJ1-1 | TRBD1 | NA | TRBV10-3 | CAISDGTGHTEAFF | TGTGCCATCAGTGACGGGACAGGGCACACTGAAGCTTTCTTT
TRBJ2-5 | NA | few | TRBV27 | CASSPTRAETQYF | TGTGCCAGCAGCCCTACTAGGGCAGAGACCCAGTACTTC
TRBJ2-7 | NA | NA | TRBV29-1 | CSVEDPRLGLKQYF | TGCAGCGTTGAAGACCCCCGTTTGGGGTTGAAGCAGTACTTC
TRBJ2-1 | TRBD2 | NA | TRBV6-5 | CASSSQSGGAVNEQFF | TGTGCCAGCAGTTCCCAAAGCGGGGGGGCCGTTAATGAGCAGTTCTTC
TRBJ2-3 | NA | few | TRBV10-3 | CATMGGASGDTQYF | TGTGCCACGATGGGGGGGGCCTCAGGAGATACGCAGTATTTT
TRBJ1-1 | TRBD1 | NA | TRBV12-3/TRBV12-4 | CASSLGQGRDTEAFF | TGTGCCAGCAGTCTAGGACAGGGGAGAGACACTGAAGCTTTCTTT
TRBJ2-1 | NA | few | TRBV10-3 | CAISESRTQQGGKGNEQFF | TGTGCCATCAGTGAGTCTCGAACCCAACAGGGCGGGAAAGGGAATGAGCAGTTCTTC
TRBJ2-5 | TRBD2 | few | TRBV12-3/TRBV12-4 | CASSFPSGGAGETQYF | TGTGCCAGCAGTTTCCCTAGCGGGGGGGCAGGAGAGACCCAGTACTTC
TRBJ1-5 | NA | NA | TRBV5-5 | CASSLDGGPQHF | TGTGCCAGCAGCTTGGACGGGGGGCCCCAGCATTTT
TRBJ2-7 | TRBD1 | few | TRBV28 | CASSPRTGHYEQYF | TGTGCCAGCAGTCCCCGGACAGGCCATTACGAGCAGTACTTC
TRBJ1-2 | NA | few | TRBV20-1 | CSARGRLYGYTF | TGCAGTGCTAGAGGCAGGTTGTATGGCTACACCTTC
TRBJ2-1 | TRBD1 | many | TRBV28 | CASSFDRVNEQFF | TGTGCCAGCAGTTTTGACAGGGTGAATGAGCAGTTCTTC
TRBJ2-5 | NA | NA | TRBV15 | CATSRDPPPETQYF | TGTGCCACCAGCAGAGATCCGCCCCCAGAGACCCAGTACTTC
TRBJ2-7 | NA | NA | TRBV5-1 | CASSLDRSQLYEQYF | TGCGCCAGCAGCTTGGACAGATCACAACTCTACGAGCAGTACTTC
TRBJ2-1 | TRBD2 | NA | TRBV5-1 | CASSGDYSYNEQFF | TGCGCCAGCAGCGGGGACTACTCCTACAATGAGCAGTTCTTC
TRBJ2-1 | NA | NA | TRBV5-1 | CASSSGTGSPYNEQFF | TGCGCCAGCAGCTCGGGCACAGGGTCTCCCTACAATGAGCAGTTCTTC
TRBJ2-7 | TRBD2 | NA | TRBV13 | CASSPSGAYEQYF | TGTGCCAGCAGCCCCAGCGGGGCGTACGAGCAGTACTTC
TRBJ2-3 | NA | NA | TRBV28 | CASRDLMGPDTQYF | TGTGCCAGCAGGGACCTAATGGGCCCAGATACGCAGTATTTT
TRBJ2-2 | NA | many | TRBV12-3/TRBV12-4 | CASSRVTGELFF | TGTGCCAGCAGCAGAGTTACCGGGGAGCTGTTTTTT
TRBJ2-7 | NA | once | TRBV20-1 | CSARAGWGVQYEQYF | TGCAGTGCTAGAGCCGGTTGGGGGGTTCAGTACGAGCAGTACTTC
TRBJ2-3 | NA | NA | TRBV11-1 | CASSLRSPVDTDTQYF | TGTGCCAGCAGCTTGCGGTCCCCCGTGGACACAGATACGCAGTATTTT
TRBJ2-5 | TRBD2 | NA | TRBV7-2 | CASSLGLAGGLGETQYF | TGTGCCAGCAGCTTAGGCCTAGCGGGGGGGCTTGGAGAGACCCAGTACTTC
TRBJ2-2 | NA | NA | TRBV9 | CASSVGASGDTGELFF | TGTGCCAGCAGCGTAGGGGCTTCGGGGGACACCGGGGAGCTGTTTTTT
TRBJ1-1 | TRBD1 | NA | TRBV5-1 | CASSLSLKGARTEAFF | TGCGCCAGCAGCTTGTCTCTGAAGGGGGCACGGACTGAAGCTTTCTTT
TRBJ1-1 | NA | NA | TRBV20-1 | CSARDGGQGPDGLMAEAFF | TGCAGTGCTAGAGATGGCGGTCAGGGCCCCGATGGTTTAATGGCTGAAGCTTTCTTT
TRBJ2-7 | NA | few | TRBV27 | CASSSTDDPEQYF | TGTGCCAGCAGTTCAACGGACGATCCCGAGCAGTACTTC
TRBJ1-1 | TRBD1 | NA | TRBV19 | CASTIDGRGLNTEAFF | TGTGCCAGTACGATAGATGGCAGGGGGCTGAACACTGAAGCTTTCTTT
TRBJ2-1 | TRBD2 | few | TRBV12-3/TRBV12-4 | CAIGLAGAYNEQFF | TGTGCCATCGGACTAGCGGGGGCCTACAATGAGCAGTTCTTC
TRBJ2-1 | TRBD2 | few | TRBV7-9 | CASSTLIGGISYNEQFF | TGTGCCAGCAGTACGTTAATCGGGGGGATCTCCTACAATGAGCAGTTCTTC
TRBJ1-6 | NA | few | TRBV12-5 | CASGFRHSPLHF | TGTGCTAGTGGTTTTCGGCACTCACCCCTCCACTTT
TRBJ1-5 | NA | NA | TRBV2 | CASTQGYSNQPQHF | TGTGCCAGCACACAGGGATATAGCAATCAGCCCCAGCATTTT
TRBJ2-2 | TRBD2 | few | TRBV4-3 | CASSQDVGGLAAGELFF | TGCGCCAGCAGCCAAGATGTGGGGGGGTTAGCTGCCGGGGAGCTGTTTTTT
TRBJ2-1 | NA | few | TRBV12-3/TRBV12-4 | CASGGHEQFF | TGTGCCAGCGGGGGCCACGAGCAGTTCTTC
TRBJ2-7 | NA | few | TRBV4-3 | CASSQEGETTSYEQYF | TGCGCCAGCAGCCAAGAGGGTGAAACTACCAGCTACGAGCAGTACTTC
TRBJ1-2 | NA | NA | TRBV15 | CATSRGGNRGYTF | TGTGCCACCAGCAGAGGAGGGAACAGGGGCTACACCTTC
TRBJ1-4 | TRBD1 | NA | TRBV4-2 | CASSHPTGVRTNEKLFF | TGTGCCAGCAGCCATCCCACAGGGGTGCGGACTAATGAAAAACTGTTTTTT
TRBJ1-1 | TRBD1 | few | TRBV2 | CASRPTGANTEAFF | TGTGCCAGCAGACCGACAGGGGCTAACACTGAAGCTTTCTTT
TRBJ2-3 | TRBD2 | NA | TRBV28 | CASRLAGGTTDTQYF | TGTGCCAGCAGGCTAGCGGGGGGGACAACAGATACGCAGTATTTT
TRBJ2-7 | NA | NA | TRBV29-1 | CSVVAARGSYEQYF | TGCAGCGTTGTCGCCGCCCGGGGTTCCTACGAGCAGTACTTC
TRBJ2-7 | TRBD2 | NA | TRBV7-6 | CASSLREGDEQYF | TGTGCCAGCAGCTTGAGGGAGGGAGACGAGCAGTACTTC
TRBJ1-2 | TRBD1 | few | TRBV20-1 | CSPRNFRTGYGYTF | TGCAGTCCTAGAAACTTCCGGACAGGCTATGGCTACACCTTC
TRBJ2-2 | TRBD1 | NA | TRBV7-3 | CASSRGGSEELFF | TGTGCCAGCAGCCGAGGGGGCTCTGAGGAGCTGTTTTTT